Listed here are 20 T cell receptor beta chains from one sample, sequenced in a study of tumor and adjacent non-tumor tissue in lung cancer. TCRbeta libraries were built with three rounds of nested PCR, modified from ARM-PCR. TCRdb redid the calling of the multiplex PCR reads with MiXCR, one entry per CDR3 protein. The sample comprises under 140,000 distinct CDR3 sequences, 84% of which are singletons, and 22% rests with the top ten. This sample's RNA came from whole unsorted tissue. The sequencing input was lung tumor tissue. These receptors all come from a man between 65 and 85 years old with non-small cell lung cancer.

Note on this clonotype: Its ends do not fully match the called genes, so a read error is possible. The chain has TRBV29-1 and TRBJ1-2, with D unresolved. Germline lookup yields CDR1 SQVTM and CDR2 ANQGSEA. The CDR3 is made up of 15 amino acids. The CDR3 reads CSVEDPRHGLGGYTF. CDR3 sequence (DNA): TGTAGCGTTGAAGACCCCCGGCACGGCTTAGGCGGCTACACCTTC.

As for this clonotype: Because the CDR3 is missing its conserved closing phenylalanine or tryptophan, this is likely a read error. The chain is built from TRBV6-5 and TRBJ1-1; D unclear. This CDR3 is 13 amino acids long. From germline, CDR1 is MNHEY and CDR2 SVGAGI. V lost 5 bases to trimming and J lost 1 base, with 8 bases between them. As DNA, the CDR3 is TGTGCCAGCAGTGTGATAGGGAACACTGAAGCTTTCTCT. Its translation: CASSVIGNTEAFS.

This clonotype has a handful of counts. Mismatch with germline at one junction end may stem from a read error. The chain combines TRBV12-3 or TRBV12-4 with TRBJ1-2; D gene ambiguous. The CDR3 has 11 amino acids. This CDR3 reads CTSTLGDGYTF. In nucleotides, the CDR3 is TGTACCAGCACTCTGGGAGATGGCTATACCTTC.

Points on this clonotype: Germline is not matched at one junction end, which may reflect a read error. This chain connects TRBV29-1 to TRBJ2-5; D could derive from TRBD1 or TRBD2 (6 bases each). Germline lookup yields CDR1 SQVTM and CDR2 ANQGSEA. CDR3 length: 16 residues. The CDR3 region has the DNA TGTAGCGGCAAGCCCTACTTCAAGACAGGTCAAGAGACCCAGTACTTC. Translation gives CSGKPYFKTGQETQYF. Variable domain in full (rest from reference TRBV29-1 and TRBJ2-5): SAVISQKPSRDICQRGTSLTIQCQVDSQVTMMFWYRQQPGQSLTLIATANQGSEATYESGFVIDKFPISRPNLTFSTLTVSNMSPEDSSIYLCSGKPYFKTGQETQYFGPGTRLLVL.

Regarding this clonotype: The junction does not match germline at one end; this may be a read error. The rearrangement uses TRBV11-2 and TRBJ2-7; weak D call: TRBD2 (6 bases). Germline-derived CDR1 and CDR2 are SGHAT and FQNNGV. The CDR3 has 14 residues. The CDR3 bases are TGCACCAGCAGCTTAGTTGCGGGGACCTACGAGCAATACTTC. It translates to CTSSLVAGTYEQYF. Complete variable domain (other parts from reference TRBV11-2 and TRBJ2-7): EAGVAQSPRYKIIEKRQSVAFWCNPISGHATLYWYQQILGQGPKLLIQFQNNGVVDDSQLPKDRFSAERLKGVDSTLKIQPAKLEDSAVYLCTSSLVAGTYEQYFGPGTRLTVT.

This clonotype has a handful of counts. A much larger clone is a single base away; this may be a read error. The rearrangement uses TRBV20-1 and TRBJ2-1, with 8 positions matching TRBD2. Germline-derived CDR1 and CDR2 are DFQATT and SNEGSKA (reference sequence). Trimming cost V 3 bases and J 9 bases; bases outside gene matches: 13. CDR3 length: 15 amino acids. In DNA form, the CDR3 reads TGCAGTGCTAGTCAACCTCCGGGACTAGGGGGTGAGCAGTTCTTC. Amino acid sequence: CSASQPPGLGGEQFF.

The chain employs TRBV11-3 and TRBJ2-3, with D unclear. The germline V gene encodes CDR1 SGHNT and CDR2 YENEEA. The V end lost 3 bases, the J end lost 2 bases, and 15 bases lay between the germline ends. The CDR3 has 16 amino acids. DNA of the CDR3: TGTGCCAGCAGCTTGGCCCCCCCGGATTTCACAGATACGCAGTATTTT. This encodes CASSLAPPDFTDTQYF. Full variable domain (missing parts from reference TRBV11-3 and TRBJ2-3): EAGVVQSPRYKIIEKKQPVAFWCNPISGHNTLYWYLQNLGQGPELLIRYENEEAVDDSQLPKDRFSAERLKGVDSTLKIQPAELGDSAVYLCASSLAPPDFTDTQYFGPGTRLTVL.

A remark on this clonotype: One end of the junction fails to match germline, which may point to a read error. This chain connects TRBV14 to TRBJ2-3; 8 nucleotides align to TRBD2. The CDR3 runs to 16 residues. From germline, CDR1 is SGHDN and CDR2 FVKESK. The CDR3 region has the DNA TGCGCTAGCAGCCCGAGAGCGGGAGTTTTCCCAGATACGCAGTATTTT. It translates to CASSPRAGVFPDTQYF.

Turning to this clonotype: An end of the junction differs from the germline gene, which may be a read error. The rearrangement links TRBV6-2 or TRBV6-3 to TRBJ1-5; unclear D gene. Per the germline V gene, CDR1 is MNHEY and CDR2 is SVGEGT. The CDR3 runs 16 residues. As DNA, the CDR3 is TGTGCCAGCAGCTCTTTCTTAGGCATTAGCAATCGGCCCCAGCATTTT. The encoded protein is CASSSFLGISNRPQHF.

With respect to this clonotype: The conserved closing phenylalanine or tryptophan is absent in this CDR3, likely reflecting a read error. This sequence joins TRBV29-1 and TRBJ1-2; no clear D. Germline lookup yields CDR1 SQVTM and CDR2 ANQGSEA. This CDR3 is built from 16 residues. V shed 4 bases and J shed 9 bases, with 27 bases lying between them. CDR3 coding DNA: TGCAGCGTTGTCCCCTATCAATCGTCCGGAGAAGATTGCTACACCTTA. It specifies CSVVPYQSSGEDCYTL.

A single count supports this clonotype. The chain couples TRBV20-1 to TRBJ1-5; D is ambiguous. Judging by the DNA end, TRBJ2-3 fits better; the J call may be wrong. This CDR3 has 16 residues. CDR1 and CDR2 from the germline V gene are DFQATT and SNEGSKA (reference sequence). The CDR3 reads CSASGAQSGSNQPQYF. The CDR3 DNA follows: TGCAGTGCTAGTGGTGCCCAGAGTGGAAGTAATCAGCCCCAGTATTTT.

About this clonotype itself: Possible read error: a much larger clone is one base away. The gene calls are TRBV24-1 and TRBJ2-1; 8 nucleotides agree with TRBD1. The germline gives CDR1 KGHDR, CDR2 SFDVKD. CDR3 size: 16 residues. Written as DNA, the CDR3 is TGTGCCATCAGTGATACCGGACAGGGAAGGTACAATGAGCAGTTCTTC. This codes for CAISDTGQGRYNEQFF.

On this clonotype: Mismatch with germline at one junction end may stem from a read error. The rearrangement uses TRBV5-4 and TRBJ2-3, with 9 bases identical to TRBD2. CDR1 is SGHNT and CDR2 is YYREEE in the germline V gene (reference sequence). The CDR3 loop spans 15 amino acids. The CDR3 bases are TGTGCCAGCATCCAAAAAGCGGGAGGACCAGATACGCATTATTTT. It yields the protein CASIQKAGGPDTHYF.

As for this clonotype: The final CDR3 position lacks the conserved phenylalanine or tryptophan, pointing to a likely read error. The chain links TRBV4-3 to TRBJ2-2; the D is unclear. Germline CDR1 LGHNA, CDR2 YSLEER. The CDR3 length is 14 residues. CDR3 DNA sequence: TGCGCGAGCAGCCAATCTACCAACACCGGGGAGCTGTTTTCT. It encodes CASSQSTNTGELFS.

On this clonotype itself: Because it lacks the conserved phenylalanine or tryptophan at the end, this CDR3 is likely a read error. V is TRBV7-9 and J is TRBJ1-1, with a possible D match to TRBD1 (6 bases). CDR1 and CDR2 from the germline V gene are SEHNR and FQNEAQ (reference sequence). The CDR3 runs to 14 residues. DNA for the CDR3: TGTGCCAGCAACTTAGCGGGGGCTGGCACTGAAGCTTTCCTT. It specifies CASNLAGAGTEAFL.

In the case of this clonotype: A junction end diverges from the germline sequence, so it may reflect a read error. This sequence joins TRBV6-5 and TRBJ2-7; unclear D gene. The CDR3 is made up of 12 amino acids. Germline V gene lookup returns CDR1 MNHEY and CDR2 SVGAGI. The CDR3 loop reads CASREHKYEQYF. CDR3 sequence (DNA): TGTGCCAGCAGGGAACACAAGTACGAACAGTACTTC.

With regard to this clonotype: Given a much more abundant clone one base away, this may be a read error. The chain carries TRBV10-3 and TRBJ1-6; tentatively, D is TRBD1 (6 bases). V was pared by 10 bases and J by 7 bases, with 17 bases between. Looked up from germline, CDR1 is ENHRY and CDR2 is SYGVKD. The CDR3 has 14 amino acids. The CDR3 sequence: CATQGRQGNSPLHF. The CDR3 DNA sequence: TGTGCCACTCAAGGACGGCAGGGGAATTCACCCCTCCACTTT.

For this clonotype: Relative to the germline gene, one junction end is altered; a read error may explain this. CDR3: CASSLAATSVANVLTF. CDR3 bases: TGTGCCAGCAGCTTAGCAGCAACTTCTGTGGCCAACGTCCTGACTTTC. The chain combines TRBV7-6 with TRBJ2-6; no reliable D call. The CDR3 extends over 16 amino acids. Germline CDR1 is SGHVS and CDR2 is FNYEAQ.

This clonotype has a single count. One junction end does not reproduce the germline sequence, and a read error may be involved. This chain connects TRBV4-2 to TRBJ2-7, with D possibly being TRBD2 (5 bases). The CDR3 totals 14 residues. From germline, CDR1 is LGHNA and CDR2 YNFKEQ. Here the CDR3 DNA reads TGTGCCAACAGCCGAGCGAGAGGGTCCCACGAGCAGTACTTC. Its translation: CANSRARGSHEQYF.

There are a few counts of this clonotype. As the CDR3 is not closed by the conserved phenylalanine or tryptophan, this likely results from a read error. This sequence joins TRBV29-1 and TRBJ2-3, with 10 bases that match TRBD2. Germline loops: CDR1 SQVTM, CDR2 ANQGSEA. There are 14 residues in the CDR3. The V gene end was trimmed by 7 bases and the J gene end by 1 base; junction bases not matched to a gene: 5. The CDR3 is CSAAGTSGTDTQYY. CDR3 DNA: TGCAGCGCAGCCGGGACTAGCGGCACAGATACGCAGTATTAT.